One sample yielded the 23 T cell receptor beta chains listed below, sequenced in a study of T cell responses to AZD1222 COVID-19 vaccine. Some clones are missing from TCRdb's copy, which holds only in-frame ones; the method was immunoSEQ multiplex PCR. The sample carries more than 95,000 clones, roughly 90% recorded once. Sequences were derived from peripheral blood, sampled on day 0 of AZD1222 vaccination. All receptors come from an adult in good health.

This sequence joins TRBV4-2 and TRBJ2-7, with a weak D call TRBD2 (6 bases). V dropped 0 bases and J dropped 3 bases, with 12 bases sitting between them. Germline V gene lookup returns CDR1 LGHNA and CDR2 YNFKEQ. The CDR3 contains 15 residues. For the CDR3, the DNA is TGTGCCAGCAGCCAAGATTTGGGGGGACTCTACGAGCAGTACTTC. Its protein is CASSQDLGGLYEQYF.

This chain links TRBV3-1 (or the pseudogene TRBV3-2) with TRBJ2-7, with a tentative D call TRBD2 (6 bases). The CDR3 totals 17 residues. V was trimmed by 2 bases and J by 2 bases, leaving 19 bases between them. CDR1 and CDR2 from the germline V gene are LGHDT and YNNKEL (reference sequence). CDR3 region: CASSQKGGETSTYEQYF. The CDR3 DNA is TGTGCCAGCAGCCAAAAGGGTGGGGAGACTAGTACCTACGAGCAGTACTTC.

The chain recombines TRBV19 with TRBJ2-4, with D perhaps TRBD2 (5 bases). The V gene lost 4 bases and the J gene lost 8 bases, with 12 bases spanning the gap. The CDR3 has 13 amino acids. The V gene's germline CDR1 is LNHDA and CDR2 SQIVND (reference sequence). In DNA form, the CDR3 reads TGTGCCAGTAGTAGGATGGCCGGGGACATTCAGTACTTC. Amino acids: CASSRMAGDIQYF.

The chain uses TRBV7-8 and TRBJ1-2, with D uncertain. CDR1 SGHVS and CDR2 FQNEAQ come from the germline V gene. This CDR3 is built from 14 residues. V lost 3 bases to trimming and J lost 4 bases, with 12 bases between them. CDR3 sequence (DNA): TGTGCCAGCAGCTTCACCTCGTTGGCCTATGGCTACACCTTC. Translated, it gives CASSFTSLAYGYTF.

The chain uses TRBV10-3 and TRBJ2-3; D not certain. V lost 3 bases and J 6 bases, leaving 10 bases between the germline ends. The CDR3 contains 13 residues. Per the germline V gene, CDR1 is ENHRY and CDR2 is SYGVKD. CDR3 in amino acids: CAISDPVTDTQYF. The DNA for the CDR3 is TGTGCCATCAGTGATCCCGTCACGGATACGCAGTATTTT.

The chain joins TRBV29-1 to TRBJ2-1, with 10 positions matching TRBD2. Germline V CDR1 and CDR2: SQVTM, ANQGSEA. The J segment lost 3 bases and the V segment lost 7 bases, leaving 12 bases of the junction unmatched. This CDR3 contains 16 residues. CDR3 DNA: TGCAGCGCCACACTACTAGCGGGATTAAACTACAATGAGCAGTTCTTC. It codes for CSATLLAGLNYNEQFF.

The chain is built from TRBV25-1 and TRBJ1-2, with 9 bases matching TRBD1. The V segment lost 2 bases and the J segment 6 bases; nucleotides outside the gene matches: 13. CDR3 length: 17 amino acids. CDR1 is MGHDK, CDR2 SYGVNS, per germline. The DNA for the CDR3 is TGTGCCAGCAGTGAAATCGGGACAGGGTCCTTGTGGGATGGCTACACCTTC. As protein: CASSEIGTGSLWDGYTF.

CDR3 nucleotide sequence: TGTGCCAGCAGCTTAGGAGGGTCTCCCTACGAGCAGTACTTC. This encodes CASSLGGSPYEQYF. The rearrangement links TRBV7-3 to TRBJ2-7; a weak D match, TRBD2 (6 bases). Germline V gene lookup returns CDR1 SGHTA and CDR2 FQGTGA. V was trimmed by 2 bases and J by 2 bases, leaving 10 bases between them. There are 14 residues in the CDR3.

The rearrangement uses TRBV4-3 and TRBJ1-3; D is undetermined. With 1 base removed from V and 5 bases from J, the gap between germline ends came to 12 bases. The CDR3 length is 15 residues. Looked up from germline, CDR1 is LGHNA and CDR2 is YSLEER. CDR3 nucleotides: TGCGCCAGCAGCCAAGGGTGGAGCGAGAGAAACACCATATATTTT. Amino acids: CASSQGWSERNTIYF.

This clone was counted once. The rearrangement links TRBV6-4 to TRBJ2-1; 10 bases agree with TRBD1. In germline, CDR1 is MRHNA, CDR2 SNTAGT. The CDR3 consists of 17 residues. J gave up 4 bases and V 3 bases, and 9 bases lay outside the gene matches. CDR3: CASSDWDRGAGYNEQFF. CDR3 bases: TGTGCCAGCAGTGATTGGGACAGGGGAGCGGGATACAATGAGCAGTTCTTC.

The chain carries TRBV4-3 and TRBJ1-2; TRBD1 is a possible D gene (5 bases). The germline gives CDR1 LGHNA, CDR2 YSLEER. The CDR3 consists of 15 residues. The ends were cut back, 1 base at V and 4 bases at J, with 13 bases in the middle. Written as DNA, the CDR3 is TGCGCCAGCAGCCAAGTCGGCGGGGCCGGCTATGGCTACACCTTC. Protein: CASSQVGGAGYGYTF.

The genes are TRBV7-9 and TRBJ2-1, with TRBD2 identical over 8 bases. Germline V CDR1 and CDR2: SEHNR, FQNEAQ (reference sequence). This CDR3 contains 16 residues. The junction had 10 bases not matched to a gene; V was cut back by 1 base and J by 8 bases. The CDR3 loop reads CASSLGAGLVMHEQFF. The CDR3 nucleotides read TGTGCCAGCAGCTTAGGGGCGGGACTAGTAATGCATGAGCAGTTCTTC.

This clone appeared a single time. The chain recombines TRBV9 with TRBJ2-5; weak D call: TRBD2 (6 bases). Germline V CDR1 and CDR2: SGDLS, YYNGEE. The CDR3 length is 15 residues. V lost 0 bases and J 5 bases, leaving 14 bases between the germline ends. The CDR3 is CASSVGGRPVETQYF. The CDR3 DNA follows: TGTGCCAGCAGCGTAGGGGGGAGGCCTGTGGAGACCCAGTACTTC. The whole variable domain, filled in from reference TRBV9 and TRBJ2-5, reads DSGVTQTPKHLITATGQRVTLRCSPRSGDLSVYWYQQSLDQGLQFLIQYYNGEERAKGNILERFSAQQFPDLHSELNLSSLELGDSALYFCASSVGGRPVETQYFGPGTRLLVL.

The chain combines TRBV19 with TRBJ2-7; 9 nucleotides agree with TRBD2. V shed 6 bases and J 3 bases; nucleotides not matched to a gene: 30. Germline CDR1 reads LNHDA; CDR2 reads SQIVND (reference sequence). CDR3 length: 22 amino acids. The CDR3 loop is CASSPRPGIQAPRAGGGYEQYF. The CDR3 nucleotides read TGTGCCAGTAGCCCGAGGCCGGGCATCCAGGCCCCTAGGGCGGGAGGGGGCTACGAGCAGTACTTC.

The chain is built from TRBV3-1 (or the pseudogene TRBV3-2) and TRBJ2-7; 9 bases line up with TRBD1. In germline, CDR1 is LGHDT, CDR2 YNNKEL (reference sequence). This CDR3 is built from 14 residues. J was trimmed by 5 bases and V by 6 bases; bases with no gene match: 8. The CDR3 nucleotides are TGTGCCAGCAGTCCCGGGACAGGGCTCCACGAGCAGTACTTC. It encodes CASSPGTGLHEQYF.

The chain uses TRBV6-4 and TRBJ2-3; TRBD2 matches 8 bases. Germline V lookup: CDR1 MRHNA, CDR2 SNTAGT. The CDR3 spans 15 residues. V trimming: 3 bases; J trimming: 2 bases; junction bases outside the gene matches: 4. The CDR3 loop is CASSEGRGDTDTQYF. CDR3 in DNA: TGTGCCAGCAGTGAAGGGCGGGGGGACACAGATACGCAGTATTTT.

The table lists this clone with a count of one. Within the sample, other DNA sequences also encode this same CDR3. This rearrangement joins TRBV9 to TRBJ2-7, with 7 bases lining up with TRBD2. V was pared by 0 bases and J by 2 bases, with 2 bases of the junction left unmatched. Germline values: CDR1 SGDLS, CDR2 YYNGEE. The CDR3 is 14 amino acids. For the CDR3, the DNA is TGTGCCAGCAGCGTAGCGGGAGGCACCTACGAGCAGTACTTC. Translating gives CASSVAGGTYEQYF.

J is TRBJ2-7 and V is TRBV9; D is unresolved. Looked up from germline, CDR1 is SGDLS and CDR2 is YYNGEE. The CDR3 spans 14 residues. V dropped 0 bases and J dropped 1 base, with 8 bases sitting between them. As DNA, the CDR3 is TGTGCCAGCAGCGTAGGTGGGATATCCTACGAGCAGTACTTC. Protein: CASSVGGISYEQYF.

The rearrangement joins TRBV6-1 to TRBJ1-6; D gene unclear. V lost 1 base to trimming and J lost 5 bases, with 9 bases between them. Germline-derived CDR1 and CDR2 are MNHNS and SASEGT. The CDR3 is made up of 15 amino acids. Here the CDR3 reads CASSEGPRDNSPLHF. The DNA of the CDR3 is TGTGCCAGCAGTGAAGGGCCAAGGGATAATTCACCCCTCCACTTT.

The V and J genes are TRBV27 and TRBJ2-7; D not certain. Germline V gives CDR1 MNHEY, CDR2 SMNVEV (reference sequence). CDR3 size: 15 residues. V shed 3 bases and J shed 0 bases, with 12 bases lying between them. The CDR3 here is CASSFGPQPSYEQYF. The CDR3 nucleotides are TGTGCCAGCAGTTTTGGGCCTCAACCCTCCTACGAGCAGTACTTC.

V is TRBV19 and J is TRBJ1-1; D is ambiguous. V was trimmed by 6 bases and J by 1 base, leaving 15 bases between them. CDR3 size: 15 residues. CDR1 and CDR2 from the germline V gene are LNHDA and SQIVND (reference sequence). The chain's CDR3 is CASRPPGARNTEAFF. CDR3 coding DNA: TGTGCCAGTAGACCCCCCGGTGCGAGGAACACTGAAGCTTTCTTT.

The CDR3 DNA follows: TGTGCCACCAGCAGAGAACGGGGGGAGCCCTACGAGCAGTACTTC. Protein: CATSRERGEPYEQYF. The V and J genes are TRBV15 and TRBJ2-7; the match to TRBD2 covers 7 bases. This CDR3 is built from 15 residues. With 0 bases clipped from V and 2 bases from J, the junction kept 4 bases outside the gene matches. In germline, CDR1 is LNHNV, CDR2 YYDKDF (reference sequence).

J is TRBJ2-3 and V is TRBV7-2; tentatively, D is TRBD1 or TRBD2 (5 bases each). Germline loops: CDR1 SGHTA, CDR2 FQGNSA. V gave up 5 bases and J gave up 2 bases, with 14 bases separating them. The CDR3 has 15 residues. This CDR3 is CASSPGTAVTDTQYF. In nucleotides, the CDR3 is TGTGCCAGCAGCCCCGGGACGGCAGTCACAGATACGCAGTATTTT. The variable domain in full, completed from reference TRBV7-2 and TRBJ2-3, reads GAGVSQSPSNKVTEKGKDVELRCDPISGHTALYWYRQSLGQGLEFLIYFQGNSAPDKSGLPSDRFSAERTGGSVSTLTIQRTQQEDSAVYLCASSPGTAVTDTQYFGPGTRLTVL.